This T cell receptor (beta chain) was captured in a study of blood T cell repertoires in COVID-19. Data came from immunoSEQ multiplex PCR; TCRdb stores just in-frame clones and leaves some out. The profile shows approximately 300,000 clones, roughly 85% of them singletons. The V segment lost 0 bases and the J segment 3 bases; nucleotides outside the gene matches: 14. Germline lookup yields CDR1 SGHDN and CDR2 FVKESK. This CDR3 is 19 amino acids long. The chain combines TRBV14 with TRBJ1-3, with 7 nucleotides matching TRBD1. The receptor comes from a woman aged 25 to 39 who had recovered from COVID-19. The sample comprised PBMCs or T cells enriched from blood (not recorded which). The CDR3 loop reads CASSQDSPAGGKSGNTIYF. In nucleotides, the CDR3 is TGTGCCAGCAGCCAAGATAGTCCGGCAGGGGGGAAAAGTGGAAACACCATATATTTT.